Detailed here is one TCR beta chain. Its antigen remains unknown. Germline is not matched at one junction end, which may reflect a read error. The CDR3 end lies 3 residues beyond the end of the read and is filled in from the germline J gene. Other DNA sequences of this sample code for an identical CDR3. These data belong to a study of T cells in women clearing cervical HPV infection. Study at large: Case blood was drawn when the lesion was first found; control blood after infection became undetectable.

TCRdb's copy holds only in-frame clones and misses some; the assay was immunoSEQ multiplex PCR. Its listing shows tens of thousands of clones. CDR3 size: 15 residues. Germline lookup yields CDR1 SGHVS and CDR2 FQNEAQ. Overall study findings and caveats: TRBV6-7 abundance was lower in cases than controls (around 0.11% versus 0.15%). Repertoire richness, not evenness, was significantly elevated in CIN3+ cases versus controls. Each sample's T-cell count was unknown, possibly confounding richness.

This sequence joins TRBV7-8 and TRBJ1-3; a weak D match, TRBD1 (5 bases). The receptor was derived from a woman between 18 and 75 years old with a cervical HPV16 infection that either progressed to CIN3+ or cleared (not recorded which). The material sequenced was blood buffy coat. CDR3 loop: CASSPSGPPGNTIYF. The CDR3 DNA, read in part, is TGTGCCAGCAGCCCCTCAGGGCCCCCTGGAAACACA.